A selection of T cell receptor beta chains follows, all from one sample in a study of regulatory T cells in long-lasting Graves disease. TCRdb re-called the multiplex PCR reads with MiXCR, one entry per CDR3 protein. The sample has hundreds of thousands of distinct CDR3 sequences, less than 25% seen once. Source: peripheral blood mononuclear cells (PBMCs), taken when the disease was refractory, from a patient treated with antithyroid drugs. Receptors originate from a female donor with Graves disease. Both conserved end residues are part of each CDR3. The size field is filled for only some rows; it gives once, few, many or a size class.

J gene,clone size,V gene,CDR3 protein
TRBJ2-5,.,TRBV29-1,CSVEKGAGGKETQYF
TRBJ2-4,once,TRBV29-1,CSAKTLAKSIQYF
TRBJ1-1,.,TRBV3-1,CASSHAGPTKAFF
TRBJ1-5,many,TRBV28,CASINQGMGNQPQHF
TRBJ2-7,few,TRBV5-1,CAGSANRDYEQYF
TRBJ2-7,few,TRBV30,CAWSVRGFEQYF
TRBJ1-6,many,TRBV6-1,CASQDRNNSPLHF
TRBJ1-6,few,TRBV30,CAWSRRQGGGSGGSPLHF
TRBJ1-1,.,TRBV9,CASSAGTGKNTEAFF
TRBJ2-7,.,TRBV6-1,CASITGDSGEQYF
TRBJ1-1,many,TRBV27,CASGGLNTEAFF
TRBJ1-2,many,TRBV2,CASSEGSGGNYGYTF
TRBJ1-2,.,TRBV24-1,CATSSGTTYGYTF
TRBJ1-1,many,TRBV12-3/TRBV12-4,CASSRTVKNTEAFF
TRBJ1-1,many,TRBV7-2,CASSLDLGGTEAFF